A selection of T cell receptor beta chains follows, all from one sample in a study of identical twins. From the 5' RACE reads, TCRdb called clonotypes with MiXCR, one entry per CDR3 protein. Of about 660,000 distinct CDR3 sequences in the sample, 8% to 9% were seen once. These data also formed part of another study, on yellow fever vaccine responses in identical twins.

Sequencing used PBMCs. These receptors all stem from a woman between 18 and 29 years old in good health. Each CDR3 is given with its conserved first and last residue. D genes are given only for firm matches. The size field is filled for only some rows; it gives once, few, many or a size class.

>15|TRBV5-1|TRBJ2-7|TRBD1|few
CASSFQGAFTYEQYF
TGCGCCAGCAGCTTCCAGGGGGCCTTCACCTACGAGCAGTACTTC
>16|TRBV9|TRBJ2-3|NA|few
CASSALGGQGTDTQYF
TGTGCCAGCAGCGCCCTGGGAGGCCAAGGCACAGATACGCAGTATTTT
>15|TRBV7-2|TRBJ2-3|NA|NA
CASSSFERFTDTQYF
TGTGCCAGCAGCTCGTTCGAGCGGTTCACAGATACGCAGTATTTT
>16|TRBV6-2/TRBV6-3|TRBJ2-1|TRBD2|NA
CASNPLTSGRKNEQFF
TGTGCCAGCAACCCTTTGACTAGCGGGCGTAAGAATGAGCAGTTCTTC
>16|TRBV27|TRBJ1-6|NA|NA
CASSLGSARPNSPLHF
TGTGCCAGCAGTTTGGGGTCGGCCCGCCCAAATTCACCCCTCCACTTT
>15|TRBV7-2|TRBJ1-3|NA|many
CASTTTIGSGNTIYF
TGTGCCAGCACCACTACGATAGGCTCTGGAAACACCATATATTTT
>16|TRBV7-2|TRBJ2-7|TRBD1|NA
CASSVVSGTDSYEQYF
TGTGCCAGCAGCGTCGTCTCCGGGACAGACTCCTACGAGCAGTACTTC
>15|TRBV5-1|TRBJ2-7|NA|many
CASSFGLNGPYEQYF
TGCGCCAGCAGCTTTGGATTGAATGGCCCCTACGAGCAGTACTTC
>17|TRBV24-1|TRBJ2-1|NA|NA
CATSDPTPVGGYNEQFF
TGTGCCACCAGTGATCCGACCCCCGTAGGGGGCTACAATGAGCAGTTCTTC
>16|TRBV2|TRBJ1-2|NA|many
CASSEFGRELPYGYTF
TGTGCCAGCAGTGAATTTGGGCGCGAACTACCCTATGGCTACACCTTC
>12|TRBV10-3|TRBJ2-3|NA|many
CAISEADNTQYF
TGTGCCATCAGTGAGGCAGACAATACGCAGTATTTT
>14|TRBV28|TRBJ2-7|TRBD1|NA
CASSQPGTGNEQYF
TGTGCCAGCAGCCAACCCGGGACAGGGAACGAGCAGTACTTC
>14|TRBV6-2/TRBV6-3|TRBJ2-3|NA|once
CASSSRTEADTQYF
TGTGCCAGCAGTAGCAGGACAGAGGCAGATACGCAGTATTTT
>11|TRBV29-1|TRBJ2-2|NA|many
CSVGSPGELFF
TGCAGCGTAGGCAGTCCCGGGGAGCTGTTTTTT
>12|TRBV29-1|TRBJ2-2|NA|NA
CSVEFGTGELFF
TGCAGCGTTGAGTTCGGCACCGGGGAGCTGTTTTTT
>15|TRBV12-3/TRBV12-4|TRBJ2-3|NA|NA
CASSFPGVFTDTQYF
TGTGCCAGCAGTTTCCCCGGGGTCTTCACAGATACGCAGTATTTT
>16|TRBV7-2|TRBJ2-7|TRBD2|few
CASRNLRGTTPYEQYF
TGTGCCAGCAGAAATCTCCGGGGGACTACACCATACGAGCAGTACTTC
>15|TRBV3-1|TRBJ2-2|TRBD2|few
CASSPVAGGTGELFF
TGTGCCAGCAGCCCTGTTGCGGGGGGCACCGGGGAGCTGTTTTTT
>14|TRBV5-1|TRBJ2-7|TRBD1|NA
CASTPGQGSYEQYF
TGCGCCAGCACTCCGGGACAGGGCTCCTACGAGCAGTACTTC
>15|TRBV7-9|TRBJ2-2|TRBD2|many
CASSLASGGTGELFF
TGTGCCAGCAGCTTGGCCAGCGGGGGCACCGGGGAGCTGTTTTTT
>17|TRBV4-3|TRBJ2-3|TRBD2|NA
CASSQDPVSGGTDTQYF
TGCGCCAGCAGCCAAGATCCGGTTAGCGGGGGCACAGATACGCAGTATTTT
>14|TRBV20-1|TRBJ2-5|TRBD2|few
CSARPLAGVETQYF
TGCAGTGCTAGACCACTAGCGGGAGTGGAGACCCAGTACTTC
>11|TRBV6-5|TRBJ2-7|NA|NA
CASIRGYEQYF
TGTGCCAGCATTCGTGGCTACGAGCAGTACTTC